The clone carrying this T cell receptor beta chain is a singleton in its sample. Generated by immunoSEQ multiplex PCR, the TCRdb table keeps only in-frame clones and is missing some. The sample holds about 150,000 clones, more than 85% seen once. The sample is drawn from a study of T cell responses to AZD1222 COVID-19 vaccine. The CDR3 length is 14 residues. Germline CDR1 and CDR2: SEHNR and FQNEAQ (reference sequence). The ends lost 5 bases at V and 1 base at J; junction bases unmatched: 5. This clonotype was sampled from an adult in good health. J is TRBJ2-7 and V is TRBV7-9; 7 bases fit TRBD1. The sequences come from peripheral blood, collected on day 0 of AZD1222 vaccination. Here the CDR3 DNA reads TGTGCCAGCAGCAGCAGGACAGGTTCCTACGAGCAGTACTTC. Protein: CASSSRTGSYEQYF.